These T cell receptor beta chains were read from a single sample in a study of HIV-infected children after antiretroviral therapy interruption. TCRdb re-analysed the 3' RACE reads in MiXCR, keeping a single row per CDR3 protein. The data contain 30,000 to 50,000 distinct CDR3 sequences, under 8% of them singletons. The sequenced sample was CD45RA+ CD4+ T cells from PBMCs, pooled from several time points, obtained from a donor given antiretroviral therapy, either interrupted or continuous. The receptors shown here come from a pool of human donors with HIV. CDR3s include the opening cysteine and the closing phenylalanine or tryptophan. The order of the fields is CDR3 protein, J gene, V gene.

CASSVGTSSNQPQHF	TRBJ1-5	TRBV9
CASSPGGPGANVLTF	TRBJ2-6	TRBV19
CASSESPQGRKQFF	TRBJ2-1	TRBV10-1
CAWSLRLGQDTQYF	TRBJ2-5	TRBV30
CASGDEGGASPLYF	TRBJ1-6	TRBV6-6
CAISARNTEAFF	TRBJ1-1	TRBV10-3
CASSMGLAGPNEQFF	TRBJ2-1	TRBV19
CSVEASGTYEQYF	TRBJ2-7	TRBV29-1
CASSQDWGYSYEQYF	TRBJ2-7	TRBV4-2
CASSWGQTNEQFF	TRBJ2-1	TRBV5-6
CASTPLMTVIAKNIQYF	TRBJ2-4	TRBV6-2/TRBV6-3
CASSLAKWSLRGANVLTF	TRBJ2-6	TRBV5-6
CATSRGQGPNGYTF	TRBJ1-2	TRBV15
CASSEPGTENYEQYF	TRBJ2-7	TRBV12-3/TRBV12-4
CASSNRGRQDTQYF	TRBJ2-5	TRBV19
CSAYFGGGHEQYF	TRBJ2-7	TRBV20-1
CASSISGFGETQYF	TRBJ2-5	TRBV19
CASSHRGSTDTQYF	TRBJ2-3	TRBV7-2
CASRTTGTLHF	TRBJ1-6	TRBV7-7
CASRTAGRSLRGEKLFF	TRBJ1-4	TRBV11-2
CASTGLGTGDSYEQYF	TRBJ2-7	TRBV12-3/TRBV12-4
CASSLSAVLAGGLGYNEQFF	TRBJ2-1	TRBV7-2
CASSLSGTGGVYEQYF	TRBJ2-7	TRBV23-1
CASSLGPVGVFSEAFF	TRBJ1-1	TRBV5-1
CASRLAEHTDTQYF	TRBJ2-3	TRBV10-3
CASSRMEGGYEQYF	TRBJ2-7	TRBV6-1
CASSELRGAGDTQYF	TRBJ2-3	TRBV2
CSAGTGGTEAFF	TRBJ1-1	TRBV20-1